This entry lists 31 T cell receptor beta chains sequenced from one sample in a study of blood T cell repertoires in COVID-19. The repertoire was sequenced with immunoSEQ multiplex PCR; TCRdb's copy has only in-frame clones and lacks some. The top ten clones hold 4.5% of a sample with tens of thousands of clones, roughly four fifths of them seen once. The sequencing sample was made of peripheral blood. These receptors were taken from a woman aged 60-70 years with acute or convalescent COVID-19.

The genes are TRBV24-1 and TRBJ2-7; D ambiguous. The germline CDR1 and CDR2 sequences are KGHDR and SFDVKD. There are 12 residues in the CDR3. V was clipped by 9 bases and J by 0 bases, with 8 bases between them. The CDR3 loop reads CATGGSSYEQYF. The CDR3 DNA follows: TGTGCCACCGGCGGCAGCTCCTACGAGCAGTACTTC.

This chain links TRBV14 with TRBJ2-1; D is perhaps TRBD2 (6 bases). The CDR3 is 16 amino acids. Trimming removed 0 bases from V and 0 bases from J, with 9 bases in between. Germline V lookup: CDR1 SGHDN, CDR2 FVKESK. The chain's CDR3 is CASSQDAGSSYNEQFF. The CDR3 DNA reads as TGTGCCAGCAGCCAAGACGCGGGGAGCTCCTACAATGAGCAGTTCTTC.

V gene TRBV3-1 (or the pseudogene TRBV3-2) combines with J gene TRBJ2-2; the D is unclear. Trimming removed 0 bases at V and 7 bases at J, with 15 bases between. CDR1 is LGHDT, CDR2 YNNKEL, per germline (reference sequence). This CDR3 has 16 residues. The CDR3 protein is CASSQDQPGHHGELFF. CDR3 sequence (DNA): TGTGCCAGCAGCCAAGATCAACCAGGCCACCACGGGGAGCTGTTTTTT.

This clone was observed a few times. The chain has TRBV10-3 and TRBJ1-1; TRBD1 agrees at 10 bases. Germline trimming cut 6 bases from V and 5 bases from J; bases unmatched to any gene: 3. The CDR3 has 13 residues. Germline assignment: CDR1 ENHRY and CDR2 SYGVKD. CDR3 region: CAISRTGGTEAFF. DNA for the CDR3: TGTGCCATCAGCAGGACAGGGGGGACTGAAGCTTTCTTT.

The rearrangement joins TRBV10-3 to TRBJ2-1; 9 nucleotides match TRBD2. CDR1 is ENHRY and CDR2 is SYGVKD in the germline V gene. CDR3 size: 13 residues. Trimming took 6 bases from V and 5 from J; bases not matched to a gene: 2. The CDR3 protein is CAIRPSGDNEQFF. The CDR3 coding sequence is TGTGCCATCAGGCCTAGCGGGGACAATGAGCAGTTCTTC.

CDR3 DNA: TGTGCCAGCAGCCCCGGGACAGCAAGAGAAAAACTGTTTTTT. It is translated as CASSPGTAREKLFF. V is TRBV7-9 and J is TRBJ1-4, with TRBD1 matching 7 bases. The CDR3 is made up of 14 amino acids. Germline CDR1 and CDR2: SEHNR and FQNEAQ (reference sequence). V shed 5 bases, J shed 8 bases, and the junction held 8 bases outside the gene matches.

The V gene is TRBV24-1, the J gene TRBJ2-1, with a possible D match to TRBD2 (6 bases). CDR1 KGHDR and CDR2 SFDVKD come from the germline V gene. V gave up 9 bases and J gave up 4 bases, with 12 bases separating them. The CDR3 is made up of 13 amino acids. The CDR3 DNA sequence: TGTGCCACCGGGGACTGGGGGTACAATGAGCAGTTCTTC. It codes for CATGDWGYNEQFF.

V and J are TRBV6-6 and TRBJ2-1, with 9 bases identical to TRBD1. CDR1 is MNHNY and CDR2 is SVGAGI in the germline V gene (reference sequence). This CDR3 comprises 13 residues. With 10 bases clipped from V and 4 bases from J, the junction kept 5 bases outside the gene matches. The CDR3 loop is CATRQGGYNEQFF. CDR3 nucleotide sequence: TGTGCCACAAGACAGGGGGGTTACAATGAGCAGTTCTTC.

The chain recombines TRBV5-1 with TRBJ2-2; D perhaps matches TRBD1 (5 bases). The CDR3 consists of 14 residues. V was trimmed by 2 bases and J by 6 bases, leaving 11 bases between them. Germline lookup yields CDR1 SGHRS and CDR2 YFSETQ. CDR3 sequence (DNA): TGCGCCAGCAGCTTAGTAGGGGTATCCGGGGAGCTGTTTTTT. It is translated as CASSLVGVSGELFF. Filled out from reference TRBV5-1 and TRBJ2-2, the complete variable domain reads KAGVTQTPRYLIKTRGQQVTLSCSPISGHRSVSWYQQTPGQGLQFLFEYFSETQRNKGNFPGRFSGRQFSNSRSEMNVSTLELGDSALYLCASSLVGVSGELFFGEGSRLTVL.

The V gene is TRBV12-3 or TRBV12-4, the J gene TRBJ1-2, with D perhaps TRBD1 (5 bases). Trimming cost V 3 bases and J 3 bases, with 8 bases left between them. The CDR3 consists of 13 residues. The CDR3 DNA reads as TGTGCCAGCAGTTTCAGGGCTGACTATGGCTACACCTTC. Encoded protein: CASSFRADYGYTF.

The chain carries TRBV3-1 (or the pseudogene TRBV3-2) and TRBJ1-5; possible D gene TRBD1, 5 bases. Germline CDR1 is LGHDT and CDR2 is YNNKEL (reference sequence). This CDR3 is built from 14 residues. V lost 9 bases, J lost 0 bases, and 12 bases lay in between. The CDR3 loop reads CASTEGNSNQPQHF. CDR3 in DNA: TGTGCCAGTACGGAGGGGAATAGCAATCAGCCCCAGCATTTT.

The chain uses TRBV9 and TRBJ2-1, with TRBD1 as a possible D gene (7 bases). Trimming pared 0 bases from V and 7 bases from J, leaving 20 bases between. This CDR3 is built from 17 residues. Germline V CDR1 and CDR2: SGDLS, YYNGEE. The chain's CDR3 is CASSVVGGGGRWNEQFF. CDR3 in DNA: TGTGCCAGCAGCGTAGTGGGAGGAGGGGGCCGTTGGAATGAGCAGTTCTTC. Based on the CDR3 plus reference TRBV9 and TRBJ2-1, the full variable domain is DSGVTQTPKHLITATGQRVTLRCSPRSGDLSVYWYQQSLDQGLQFLIQYYNGEERAKGNILERFSAQQFPDLHSELNLSSLELGDSALYFCASSVVGGGGRWNEQFFGPGTRLTVL.

The chain employs TRBV5-1 and TRBJ1-2; D not resolved. In germline, CDR1 is SGHRS, CDR2 YFSETQ. V gave up 2 bases and J gave up 8 bases, with 7 bases separating them. The length of the CDR3 is 11 residues. The CDR3 DNA follows: TGCGCCAGCAGCTTCGGGGAGGGCTACACCTTC. It is translated as CASSFGEGYTF.

The rearrangement joins TRBV14 to TRBJ1-1, with D uncertain. The CDR3 runs to 16 residues. CDR1 is SGHDN, CDR2 FVKESK, per germline. With 0 bases removed from V and 4 bases from J, the gap between germline ends came to 15 bases. The CDR3 DNA sequence: TGTGCCAGCAGCCAAGAGTGGGAGCTTCTCGGCACTGAAGCTTTCTTT. It encodes CASSQEWELLGTEAFF.

This clone was detected a few times. The chain is built from TRBV19 and TRBJ2-7; 12 nucleotides match TRBD2. The length of the CDR3 is 14 residues. From germline, CDR1 is LNHDA and CDR2 SQIVND (reference sequence). V lost 5 bases and J lost 3; bases outside the gene matches: 2. This CDR3 is CASSGGLAGYEQYF. CDR3 DNA: TGTGCCAGTAGTGGGGGACTAGCGGGCTACGAGCAGTACTTC.

J is TRBJ1-2 and V is TRBV27; D may be TRBD1 (5 bases). The CDR3 totals 12 residues. Trimming took 4 bases from V and 6 from J, leaving 9 bases between them. Germline V gives CDR1 MNHEY, CDR2 SMNVEV (reference sequence). The CDR3 loop is CASSSQGDGYTF. The CDR3, as DNA: TGTGCCAGCAGTTCACAAGGGGATGGCTACACCTTC.

The chain employs TRBV19 and TRBJ2-4, with D maybe TRBD2 (7 bases). V dropped 5 bases and J dropped 1 base, with 18 bases sitting between them. The germline V gene has CDR1 LNHDA and CDR2 SQIVND (reference sequence). The CDR3 has 17 residues. Here the CDR3 reads CASSSHRRGGAKNIQYF. The CDR3 nucleotides are TGTGCCAGTAGTTCCCACCGGAGGGGGGGGGCCAAAAACATTCAGTACTTC.

This chain connects TRBV5-4 to TRBJ1-2; 8 bases match TRBD1. Per germline, CDR1 SGHNT and CDR2 YYREEE (reference sequence). J lost 1 base, V lost 5 bases, and 4 bases had no gene match. The CDR3 contains 14 residues. The CDR3 coding sequence is TGTGCCAGCAGTCAGGGGGCCCTTAACTATGGCTACACCTTC. This encodes CASSQGALNYGYTF.

This sequence joins TRBV30 and TRBJ1-1; D not certain. Germline V gene sequence: CDR1 GTSNPN, CDR2 SVGIG (reference sequence). The CDR3 spans 11 residues. V was pared by 4 bases and J by 3 bases, with 6 bases between. This CDR3 reads CAWISDTEAFF. The CDR3 nucleotides read TGTGCCTGGATCTCTGACACTGAAGCTTTCTTT.

The sample holds one count of this clone. The chain recombines TRBV29-1 with TRBJ2-3, with 8 bases lining up with TRBD2. This CDR3 contains 14 residues. V lost 4 bases and J lost 4; bases outside the gene matches: 7. The germline V gene has CDR1 SQVTM and CDR2 ANQGSEA. CDR3 amino acids: CSVVRSGGADTQYF. The DNA of the CDR3 is TGCAGCGTTGTTAGGTCGGGGGGGGCAGATACGCAGTATTTT.

The gene calls are TRBV20-1 and TRBJ1-2; D gene uncertain. CDR3 size: 13 residues. Deletions cut 3 bases from V and 4 bases from J, with 12 bases between. Germline V gives CDR1 DFQATT, CDR2 SNEGSKA (reference sequence). The CDR3 DNA is TGCAGTGCTAGTCCAGAGGAGGGCTATGGCTACACCTTC. Encoded protein: CSASPEEGYGYTF.

This clone was counted between two and nine times. V usage is TRBV7-3 and J usage is TRBJ2-3, with D perhaps TRBD1 (5 bases). Trimming took 5 bases from V and 1 from J, leaving 13 bases between them. The CDR3 extends over 15 amino acids. The V gene's germline CDR1 is SGHTA and CDR2 FQGTGA. The CDR3 loop reads CASSLMVGGTDTQYF. In DNA form, the CDR3 reads TGTGCCAGCAGCCTAATGGTAGGGGGCACAGATACGCAGTATTTT.

The chain links TRBV10-3 to TRBJ2-2; TRBD2 matches 8 bases. The trim removed 6 bases at V and 5 bases at J, leaving 8 bases unmatched. This CDR3 contains 15 residues. Germline V gives CDR1 ENHRY, CDR2 SYGVKD. CDR3 sequence reads: CAISESGGTTGELFF. The CDR3 nucleotides are TGTGCCATCAGCGAAAGCGGGGGCACGACCGGGGAGCTGTTTTTT.

The rearrangement uses TRBV5-5 and TRBJ1-1; D remains unclear. CDR3 length: 12 residues. Per the germline V gene, CDR1 is SGHKS and CDR2 is YYEKEE (reference sequence). Trimming removed 3 bases from V and 3 bases from J, with 6 bases in between. CDR3 DNA sequence: TGTGCCAGCAGCTACAGTGACACTGAAGCTTTCTTT. Translated: CASSYSDTEAFF.

V is TRBV5-1 and J is TRBJ2-2, with TRBD1 matching 10 bases. Trimming removed 3 bases from V and 4 bases from J; junction bases left unmatched: 9. The CDR3 has 17 amino acids. Germline V lookup: CDR1 SGHRS, CDR2 YFSETQ. The CDR3 is CASSSLAGQGSTGELFF. CDR3 nucleotide sequence: TGCGCCAGCAGCTCTTTAGCGGGACAGGGGTCCACCGGGGAGCTGTTTTTT.

The chain uses TRBV7-9 and TRBJ2-3; D is perhaps TRBD2 (6 bases). From germline, CDR1 is SEHNR and CDR2 FQNEAQ (reference sequence). The CDR3 runs 14 residues. Deletions cut 5 bases from V and 5 bases from J, with 14 bases between. The CDR3 loop is CASSLSGSIDTQYF. CDR3 DNA sequence: TGTGCCAGCAGCCTCAGCGGGTCCATAGATACGCAGTATTTT.

The rearrangement uses TRBV7-6 and TRBJ2-1; D is possibly TRBD1 (5 bases). V gave up 5 bases and J gave up 12 bases, with 17 bases separating them. There are 13 residues in the CDR3. Per the germline V gene, CDR1 is SGHVS and CDR2 is FNYEAQ. CDR3 amino acids: CASSLETANRQFF. The DNA of the CDR3 is TGTGCCAGCAGCCTCGAGACAGCTAATCGGCAGTTCTTC.

The V and J genes are TRBV25-1 and TRBJ1-4; 10 bases match TRBD1. V was clipped by 3 bases and J by 7 bases; unmatched bases: 5. Germline V gene data show CDR1 as MGHDK and CDR2 as SYGVNS. This CDR3 has 15 residues. CDR3 coding DNA: TGTGCCAGCAGTGACGGCGGGGACAGGGGTGAAAAACTGTTTTTT. Translating it yields CASSDGGDRGEKLFF.

V and J are TRBV27 and TRBJ2-1, with 9 positions matching TRBD2. Germline assignment: CDR1 MNHEY and CDR2 SMNVEV (reference sequence). The CDR3 is 17 amino acids. The J segment lost 2 bases and the V segment lost 1 base, leaving 6 bases of the junction unmatched. In DNA form, the CDR3 reads TGTGCCAGCAGTTTATTTTCGGCTAGCGGGACCTACAATGAGCAGTTCTTC. This sequence encodes CASSLFSASGTYNEQFF.

The chain is built from TRBV6-5 and TRBJ2-1; 10 nucleotides agree with TRBD2. The J segment lost 7 bases and the V segment lost 7 bases, leaving 10 bases of the junction unmatched. This CDR3 spans 15 amino acids. CDR1 MNHEY and CDR2 SVGAGI come from the germline V gene. CDR3 nucleotide sequence: TGTGCCAGCATCCTCCTAGCGGGGGTGGATAATGAGCAGTTCTTC. Protein: CASILLAGVDNEQFF.

In its sample, this clone was seen once. V usage is TRBV18 and J usage is TRBJ2-3, with 10 bases lining up with TRBD1. CDR3 length: 16 amino acids. V lost 5 bases to trimming and J lost 0 bases; unmatched junction nucleotides: 5. In germline, CDR1 is KGHSH, CDR2 LQKENI. The CDR3 DNA sequence: TGTGCCAGCTCAGCCGGGACAGGGGTTAGCACAGATACGCAGTATTTT. Its protein product is CASSAGTGVSTDTQYF.